The next 22 T cell receptor beta chains were all read from a single sample in a study of technical replicates of blood from a few donors. The data were produced by immunoSEQ multiplex PCR, yet TCRdb's version contains in-frame clones alone and is incomplete. Seen here are just over 15,000 clones, 80% to 85% observed once, and the top ten hold under 15%. The specimen was PBMCs. The receptors here all came from a human donor in good health.

This clone was observed a few times. V is TRBV5-1 and J is TRBJ2-6, with a possible D match to TRBD1 (6 bases). V lost 0 bases to trimming and J lost 2 bases, with 6 bases between them. The CDR3 contains 15 residues. Germline values: CDR1 SGHRS, CDR2 YFSETQ. The CDR3 sequence: CASSLDRAGANVLTF. CDR3 nucleotides: TGCGCCAGCAGCTTGGACAGGGCTGGGGCCAACGTCCTGACTTTC.

The chain combines TRBV9 with TRBJ2-3, with TRBD2 identical over 10 bases. Germline loops: CDR1 SGDLS, CDR2 YYNGEE. The J segment lost 1 base and the V segment lost 0 bases, leaving 5 bases of the junction unmatched. This CDR3 has 17 residues. The CDR3 region is CASSVASGLAGTDTQYF. The CDR3 DNA follows: TGTGCCAGCAGCGTAGCATCTGGACTAGCGGGCACAGATACGCAGTATTTT.

The rearrangement uses TRBV29-1 and TRBJ2-7, with a possible D match to TRBD1 (5 bases). This CDR3 is built from 13 residues. V dropped 2 bases and J dropped 2 bases, with 10 bases sitting between them. Germline values: CDR1 SQVTM, CDR2 ANQGSEA. CDR3 amino acids: CSVEFQGPYEQYF. CDR3 DNA sequence: TGCAGCGTTGAATTCCAGGGTCCCTACGAGCAGTACTTC.

The rearrangement uses TRBV30 and TRBJ1-2; perhaps TRBD1 as D (5 bases). The V gene lost 4 bases and the J gene lost 3 bases, with 12 bases spanning the gap. The germline gives CDR1 GTSNPN, CDR2 SVGIG (reference sequence). The CDR3 consists of 13 residues. The CDR3 DNA is TGTGCCTGGACTGCAGGGATGGACTATGGCTACACCTTC. This encodes CAWTAGMDYGYTF.

The chain joins TRBV6-6 to TRBJ2-1; TRBD2 agrees at 10 bases. J gave up 6 bases and V 6 bases, and 5 bases lay outside the gene matches. Germline lookup yields CDR1 MNHNY and CDR2 SVGAGI (reference sequence). This CDR3 is 14 amino acids long. CDR3: CASSRTSGTNEQFF. DNA of the CDR3: TGTGCCAGCAGCCGGACTAGCGGCACCAATGAGCAGTTCTTC.

This clone was seen more than once but under ten times. For the CDR3, the DNA is TGTGCCAGCAGGCTGGCAGGGGGAACCTACAATGAGCAGTTCTTC. Translation: CASRLAGGTYNEQFF. The chain employs TRBV6-4 and TRBJ2-1, with 7 bases fitting TRBD1. Germline V CDR1 and CDR2: MRHNA, SNTAGT. The ends lost 6 bases at V and 2 bases at J; junction bases unmatched: 7. This CDR3 region has 15 residues.

The chain joins TRBV10-3 to TRBJ1-3, with unresolved D. Per germline, CDR1 ENHRY and CDR2 SYGVKD. Trimming removed 3 bases from V and 0 bases from J, with 6 bases in between. The CDR3 has 14 residues. DNA for the CDR3: TGTGCCATCAGTGACGGGAGCTCTGGAAACACCATATATTTT. This codes for CAISDGSSGNTIYF.

The rearrangement joins TRBV19 to TRBJ2-7, with 7 bases fitting TRBD1. The V gene's germline CDR1 is LNHDA and CDR2 SQIVND (reference sequence). Unmatched junction bases numbered 11, after V lost 10 bases and J lost 2 bases. CDR3 length: 14 amino acids. The DNA of the CDR3 is TGTGCCACCCGAAGGGGGACAGCGGCCTACGAGCAGTACTTC. Its protein is CATRRGTAAYEQYF.

This clone was counted a few times. The genes are TRBV7-6 and TRBJ1-5; maybe TRBD1 (6 bases). Germline V gene data show CDR1 as SGHVS and CDR2 as FNYEAQ. The CDR3 length is 15 residues. V was cut by 0 bases and J by 4 bases, with 10 bases left in between. The CDR3 DNA reads TGTGCCAGCAGCTTAGCCCCAGGGGAGAATCAGCCCCAGCATTTT. It translates to CASSLAPGENQPQHF.

The chain couples TRBV6-1 to TRBJ1-5; 9 nucleotides line up with TRBD1. The CDR3 contains 15 residues. Germline V gene lookup returns CDR1 MNHNS and CDR2 SASEGT. Germline trimming cut 6 bases from V and 0 bases from J; bases unmatched to any gene: 3. The CDR3 reads CASSRTGDSNQPQHF. CDR3 DNA: TGTGCCAGCAGCCGGACAGGGGATAGCAATCAGCCCCAGCATTTT.

V is TRBV10-1 and J is TRBJ2-1, with TRBD2 matching over 10 bases. V dropped 6 bases and J dropped 4; count of bases not matched to a gene: 3. The CDR3 has 14 amino acids. CDR1 and CDR2 (germline): WNHNN, SYGVQD (reference sequence). The CDR3 reads CASSSSGRYNEQFF. The CDR3 DNA follows: TGCGCCAGCAGCTCTAGCGGGAGATACAATGAGCAGTTCTTC.

This chain uses TRBV5-1 with TRBJ1-1, with 10 bases lining up with TRBD1. From germline, CDR1 is SGHRS and CDR2 YFSETQ. V lost 2 bases, J lost 1 base, and 5 bases stayed unmatched. The CDR3 has 16 amino acids. The chain's CDR3 is CASSFERTGGNTEAFF. The CDR3 nucleotides read TGCGCCAGCAGCTTCGAGAGGACAGGGGGGAACACTGAAGCTTTCTTT.

The chain combines TRBV2 with TRBJ2-1; D possibly corresponds to TRBD2 (5 bases). The CDR3 runs 12 residues. CDR1 SNHLY and CDR2 FYNNEI come from the germline V gene. V shed 6 bases and J shed 8 bases, with 11 bases lying between them. The CDR3 loop reads CASRETRDEQFF. CDR3 sequence (DNA): TGTGCCAGCAGAGAAACTAGAGATGAGCAGTTCTTC. Full variable domain (rest looked up from reference TRBV2 and TRBJ2-1): EPEVTQTPSHQVTQMGQEVILRCVPISNHLYFYWYRQILGQKVEFLVSFYNNEISEKSEIFDDQFSVERPDGSNFTLKIRSTKLEDSAMYFCASRETRDEQFFGPGTRLTVL.

The J gene is TRBJ1-1, the V gene TRBV19, with 9 bases matching TRBD1. The ends lost 3 bases at V and 6 bases at J; junction bases unmatched: 5. The CDR3 spans 14 residues. Germline V lookup: CDR1 LNHDA, CDR2 SQIVND (reference sequence). CDR3 in DNA: TGTGCCAGTAGTATGGGGGACAGGGTCCCTGAAGCTTTCTTT. This sequence encodes CASSMGDRVPEAFF.

The rearrangement links TRBV6-5 to TRBJ2-1; 14 nucleotides agree with TRBD2. V dropped 4 bases and J dropped 8; count of bases not matched to a gene: 7. The CDR3 is 16 residues long. Per germline, CDR1 MNHEY and CDR2 SVGAGI. In DNA form, the CDR3 reads TGTGCCAGCAGTTTATCGACTAGCGGGAGGGTTTATGAGCAGTTCTTC. Amino acids: CASSLSTSGRVYEQFF.

The chain uses TRBV7-9 and TRBJ1-1, with D uncertain. CDR3 length equals 13 residues. From germline, CDR1 is SEHNR and CDR2 FQNEAQ (reference sequence). The V end was cut by 5 bases, the J end by 2 bases, with 9 bases between. The CDR3 sequence: CASSKQKNTEAFF. CDR3 coding DNA: TGTGCCAGCAGCAAACAGAAAAACACTGAAGCTTTCTTT. The full variable domain, completed using reference TRBV7-9 and TRBJ1-1, is DTGVSQNPRHKITKRGQNVTFRCDPISEHNRLYWYRQTLGQGPEFLTYFQNEAQLEKSRLLSDRFSAERPKGSFSTLEIQRTEQGDSAMYLCASSKQKNTEAFFGQGTRLTVV.

The chain combines TRBV2 with TRBJ1-2, with no clear D. In germline, CDR1 is SNHLY, CDR2 FYNNEI. V gave up 7 bases and J gave up 4 bases, with 13 bases separating them. The length of the CDR3 is 13 residues. The CDR3 DNA reads TGTGCCAGCAAGAGTAGACTTCCCTATGGCTACACCTTC. Its protein is CASKSRLPYGYTF.

The chain links TRBV6-4 to TRBJ2-3; TRBD2 is a possible D gene (6 bases). CDR3 size: 14 residues. Germline CDR1 is MRHNA and CDR2 is SNTAGT. The V end was cut by 4 bases, the J end by 4 bases, with 12 bases between. CDR3: CASSASDPSDTQYF. In DNA, the CDR3 is TGTGCCAGCAGTGCTAGCGACCCTTCAGATACGCAGTATTTT.

The chain employs TRBV5-1 and TRBJ2-2, with 9 bases lining up with TRBD1. Germline CDR1 is SGHRS and CDR2 is YFSETQ. The J segment lost 7 bases and the V segment lost 1 base, leaving 8 bases of the junction unmatched. The CDR3 runs to 16 residues. CDR3 sequence reads: CASSLRGQGSDGELFF. CDR3 sequence (DNA): TGCGCCAGCAGCTTGAGGGGACAGGGATCGGACGGGGAGCTGTTTTTT.

The chain recombines TRBV28 with TRBJ2-7; D not resolved. V was clipped by 8 bases and J by 0 bases, with 14 bases between them. Germline assignment: CDR1 MDHEN and CDR2 SYDVKM. The CDR3 loop spans 14 amino acids. CDR3 in DNA: TGTGCCAGCGCTATTTCGGGTCACTCCTACGAGCAGTACTTC. As protein: CASAISGHSYEQYF.

This chain links TRBV7-2 with TRBJ1-4; 11 bases are a match to TRBD1. Germline lookup yields CDR1 SGHTA and CDR2 FQGNSA. V lost 4 bases to trimming and J lost 6 bases; unmatched junction nucleotides: 10. This CDR3 has 17 amino acids. In nucleotides, the CDR3 is TGTGCCAGCAGCTCAGTCGGGACAGGGGGATTGGATGAAAAACTGTTTTTT. It specifies CASSSVGTGGLDEKLFF.

The V call is TRBV4-2, the J call TRBJ2-7; perhaps TRBD1 as D (6 bases). V was shortened by 3 bases and J by 5 bases, with 14 bases between the two germline ends. In germline, CDR1 is LGHNA, CDR2 YNFKEQ. This CDR3 has 14 amino acids. CDR3 sequence reads: CASSHTFEGDEQYF. The CDR3 DNA follows: TGTGCCAGCAGCCATACCTTCGAGGGGGACGAGCAGTACTTC.